These 4 T cell receptor beta chains were sequenced from one sample in a study of blood T cell repertoires in COVID-19. Profiling relied on immunoSEQ multiplex PCR, and the TCRdb table lists in-frame clones only, not all of them. The sample carries some 86,000 clones, less than 95% recorded once. The sequenced material came from peripheral blood. The receptor set was obtained from a human donor with active COVID-19. The donor label of this sample is uncertain.

This chain connects TRBV4-1 to TRBJ2-7, with 9 bases that match TRBD1. Germline V gene lookup returns CDR1 MGHRA and CDR2 YSYEKL. CDR3 length equals 13 residues. The junction had 8 bases not matched to a gene; V was cut back by 8 bases and J by 6 bases. CDR3 in amino acids: CASSGQGGIEQYF. CDR3 coding DNA: TGCGCCAGCTCGGGACAGGGAGGGATCGAGCAGTACTTC.

The chain combines TRBV3-1 (or the pseudogene TRBV3-2) with TRBJ1-6, with 9 bases identical to TRBD1. The ends lost 1 base at V and 10 bases at J; junction bases unmatched: 8. Germline values: CDR1 LGHDT, CDR2 YNNKEL (reference sequence). The CDR3 has 16 residues. The CDR3 DNA is TGTGCCAGCAGCCAAGGGTCGGACAGGGGAAAATCACCCCTCCACTTT. Its translation: CASSQGSDRGKSPLHF.

The chain recombines TRBV3-1 (or the pseudogene TRBV3-2) with TRBJ2-1, with D perhaps matching TRBD2 (5 bases). This CDR3 spans 14 amino acids. CDR1 and CDR2 from the germline V gene are LGHDT and YNNKEL (reference sequence). Trimming removed 4 bases at V and 8 bases at J, with 15 bases between. CDR3 in amino acids: CASSREIDSDEQFF. The CDR3, as DNA: TGTGCCAGCAGCCGGGAGATAGATTCCGATGAGCAGTTCTTC.

The chain has TRBV24-1 and TRBJ1-5; D not certain. Between the trimmed V and J ends, which lost 4 bases and 7 bases, there was a span of 7 bases. There are 12 residues in the CDR3. Germline V gives CDR1 KGHDR, CDR2 SFDVKD. The CDR3 sequence is CATSDRGQPQHF. The CDR3 nucleotides are TGTGCCACCAGTGACCGCGGGCAGCCCCAGCATTTT.